This T cell receptor beta chain was found in a study of preoperative IRX-2 immunotherapy in early breast cancer. Documented treatment: preoperative locoregional IRX-2 cytokine immunotherapy. This phase Ib study tested locoregional IRX-2 cytokine immunotherapy given before surgery. Method: immunoSEQ multiplex PCR; TCRdb's copy keeps in-frame clones and lacks some. The top ten clones hold roughly 1.1% of a sample with around 43,000 clones, approximately 75% of them seen once. Trimming cost V 3 bases and J 7 bases; bases outside gene matches: 7. CDR1 is SGHRS, CDR2 YFSETQ, per germline. This CDR3 spans 15 amino acids.

The receptor's source is a human donor with breast cancer. The chain is built from TRBV5-1 and TRBJ2-2, with 9 bases matching TRBD1. Specimen: tumor tissue, collected after IRX-2 immunotherapy. CDR3 DNA sequence: TGCGCCAGCAGCTCCGTGACAGGGGGTATCGGGGAGCTGTTTTTT. Its translation: CASSSVTGGIGELFF.